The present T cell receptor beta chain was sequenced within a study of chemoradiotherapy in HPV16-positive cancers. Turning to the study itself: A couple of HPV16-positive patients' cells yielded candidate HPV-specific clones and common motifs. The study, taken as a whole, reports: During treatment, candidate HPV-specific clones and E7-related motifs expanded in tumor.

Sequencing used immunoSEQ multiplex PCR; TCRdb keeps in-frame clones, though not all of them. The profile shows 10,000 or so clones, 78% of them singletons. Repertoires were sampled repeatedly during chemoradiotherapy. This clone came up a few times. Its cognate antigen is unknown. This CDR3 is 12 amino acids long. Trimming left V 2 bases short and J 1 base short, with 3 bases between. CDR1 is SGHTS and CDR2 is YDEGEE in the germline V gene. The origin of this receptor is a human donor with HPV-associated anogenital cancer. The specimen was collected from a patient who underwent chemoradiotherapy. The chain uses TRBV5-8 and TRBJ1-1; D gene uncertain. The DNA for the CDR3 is TGTGCCAGCAGCTTCGGGAACACTGAAGCTTTCTTT. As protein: CASSFGNTEAFF.